This TCR beta chain came from a study of blood T cell repertoires in COVID-19. Study at large: T cells, B-cell-depleted T cells, or PBMCs provided the cDNA or gDNA that served as material.

The germline gives CDR1 MNHEY, CDR2 SVGAGI. Trimming took 6 bases from V and 0 from J, leaving 13 bases between them. The CDR3 is made up of 15 amino acids. The method was immunoSEQ multiplex PCR; TCRdb's version includes in-frame clones alone and lacks a portion of them. The sample lists just over 250,000 clones, approximately 88% occurring once. Sequences were obtained from peripheral blood. The J gene is TRBJ2-3, the V gene TRBV6-5; possibly TRBD1 for D (6 bases). This clonotype was sampled from a woman in her 70s with COVID-19, enrolled during active disease. CDR3 coding DNA: TGTGCCAGCAGCCGAAGACAGGTTAGCACAGATACGCAGTATTTT. Its protein product is CASSRRQVSTDTQYF.